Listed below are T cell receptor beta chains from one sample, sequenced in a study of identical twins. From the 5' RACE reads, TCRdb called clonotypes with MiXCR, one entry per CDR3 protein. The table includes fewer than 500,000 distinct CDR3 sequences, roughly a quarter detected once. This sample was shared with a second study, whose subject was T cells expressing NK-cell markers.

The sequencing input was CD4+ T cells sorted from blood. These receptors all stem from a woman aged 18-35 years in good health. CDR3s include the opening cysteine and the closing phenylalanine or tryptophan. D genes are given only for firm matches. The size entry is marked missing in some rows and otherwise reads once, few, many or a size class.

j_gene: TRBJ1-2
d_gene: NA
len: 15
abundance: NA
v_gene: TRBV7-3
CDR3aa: CASSLGASGNYGYTF
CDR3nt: TGTGCCAGCAGCTTAGGTGCGAGTGGAAACTATGGCTACACCTTC

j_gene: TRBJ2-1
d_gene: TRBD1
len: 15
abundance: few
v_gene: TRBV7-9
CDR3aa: CASSLLGRTGQGEFF
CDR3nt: TGTGCCAGCAGCTTATTGGGGCGAACGGGACAGGGCGAGTTCTTC

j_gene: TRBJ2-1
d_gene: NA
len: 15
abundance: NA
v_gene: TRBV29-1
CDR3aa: CSVVGRLAVEGEQFF
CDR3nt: TGCAGCGTTGTTGGCCGACTCGCCGTTGAGGGTGAGCAGTTCTTC

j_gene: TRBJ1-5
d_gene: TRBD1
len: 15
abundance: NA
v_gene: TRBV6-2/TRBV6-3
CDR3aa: CASSPRARGLQPQHF
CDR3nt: TGTGCCAGCAGCCCGAGGGCCAGGGGGCTTCAGCCCCAGCATTTT

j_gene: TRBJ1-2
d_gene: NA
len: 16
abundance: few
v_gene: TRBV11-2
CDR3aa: CASSSGRTDINYGYTF
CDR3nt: TGTGCCAGCAGCTCCGGACGGACTGATATTAACTATGGCTACACCTTC

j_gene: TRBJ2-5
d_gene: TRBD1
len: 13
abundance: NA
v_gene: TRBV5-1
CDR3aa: CASSRGQGETQYF
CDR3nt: TGCGCCAGCAGCAGGGGACAGGGGGAGACCCAGTACTTC

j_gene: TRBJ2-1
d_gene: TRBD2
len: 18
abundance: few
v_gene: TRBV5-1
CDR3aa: CASSPRLAGGPSYNEQFF
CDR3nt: TGCGCCAGCAGCCCCCGACTAGCGGGAGGCCCCTCCTACAATGAGCAGTTCTTC

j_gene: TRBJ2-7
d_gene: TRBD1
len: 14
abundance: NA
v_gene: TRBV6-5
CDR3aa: CASSYTTTGGRQYF
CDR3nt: TGTGCCAGCAGTTACACTACGACAGGGGGCAGACAGTACTTC

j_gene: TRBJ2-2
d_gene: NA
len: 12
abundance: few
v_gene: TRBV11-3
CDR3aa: CASSLSLGELFF
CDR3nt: TGTGCCAGCAGCTTAAGCCTCGGGGAGCTGTTTTTT

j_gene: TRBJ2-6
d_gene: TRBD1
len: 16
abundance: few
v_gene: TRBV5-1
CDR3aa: CASSFYRQGANGVLTF
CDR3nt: TGCGCCAGCAGCTTTTACAGACAGGGGGCCAACGGCGTCCTGACTTTC

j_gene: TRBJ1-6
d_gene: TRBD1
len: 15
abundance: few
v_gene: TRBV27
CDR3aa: CASSVSRGLNSPLHF
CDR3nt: TGTGCCAGCAGCGTATCCAGGGGGTTAAATTCACCCCTCCACTTT

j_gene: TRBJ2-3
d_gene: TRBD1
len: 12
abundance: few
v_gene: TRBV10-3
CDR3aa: CATSQGEDTQYF
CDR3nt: TGTGCCACGTCCCAGGGGGAAGATACGCAGTATTTT

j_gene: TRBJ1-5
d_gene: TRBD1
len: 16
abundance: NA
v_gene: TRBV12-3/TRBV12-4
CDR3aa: CASSPDRVGDNQPQHF
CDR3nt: TGTGCCAGCAGTCCGGACAGGGTGGGTGACAATCAGCCCCAGCATTTT

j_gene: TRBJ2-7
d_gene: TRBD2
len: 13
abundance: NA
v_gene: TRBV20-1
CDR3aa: CSALGTGRSEQYF
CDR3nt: TGCAGTGCTCTCGGGACCGGGAGGAGCGAGCAGTACTTC

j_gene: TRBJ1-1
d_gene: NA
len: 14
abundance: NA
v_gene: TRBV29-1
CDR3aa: CSVEVGVRWTEAFF
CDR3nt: TGCAGCGTTGAAGTGGGGGTGCGATGGACTGAAGCTTTCTTT

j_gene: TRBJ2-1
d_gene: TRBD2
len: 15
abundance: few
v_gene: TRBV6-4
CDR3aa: CASSAQGGGGHEQFF
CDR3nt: TGTGCCAGCAGCGCCCAGGGCGGGGGGGGCCATGAGCAGTTCTTC

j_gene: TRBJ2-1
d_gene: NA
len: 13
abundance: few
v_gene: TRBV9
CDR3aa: CASSVASGREQFF
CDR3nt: TGTGCCAGCAGCGTAGCTTCGGGGCGGGAGCAGTTCTTC

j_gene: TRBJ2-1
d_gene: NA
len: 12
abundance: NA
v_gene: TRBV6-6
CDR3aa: CASSALRHEQFF
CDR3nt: TGTGCCAGCAGTGCTCTCAGGCATGAGCAGTTCTTC

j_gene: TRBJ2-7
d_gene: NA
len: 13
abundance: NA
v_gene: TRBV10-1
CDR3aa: CASSLQGDNEQYF
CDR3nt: TGCGCCAGCAGCCTACAGGGAGACAACGAGCAGTACTTC